A single TCR beta chain is shown here with its context. These data originate in a study of blood T cell repertoires in COVID-19. Losses at the gene ends were 8 bases for V and 2 bases for J; bases not matched to a gene: 9. The CDR3 is made up of 15 amino acids. Germline CDR1 is KGHSH and CDR2 is LQKENI. Authors' methods: Researchers report that nucleated cell counts were estimated from reference gene primer amplification. Repertoires were generated with immunoSEQ multiplex PCR, while TCRdb's copy carries only in-frame clones and drops some. V, J and clone size are those of that table, while D and trimming were read from the DNA. The sample records roughly 120,000 clones, about 85% being singletons.

The chain links TRBV18 to TRBJ2-3, with 8 bases aligning to TRBD2. The specimen was peripheral blood. This TCR derives from a man aged 65 to 85 with acute or convalescent COVID-19. CDR3 DNA sequence: TGTGCCAGCCTCGCAGGAGCGGGGGCCACAGATACGCAGTATTTT. Its translation is CASLAGAGATDTQYF.